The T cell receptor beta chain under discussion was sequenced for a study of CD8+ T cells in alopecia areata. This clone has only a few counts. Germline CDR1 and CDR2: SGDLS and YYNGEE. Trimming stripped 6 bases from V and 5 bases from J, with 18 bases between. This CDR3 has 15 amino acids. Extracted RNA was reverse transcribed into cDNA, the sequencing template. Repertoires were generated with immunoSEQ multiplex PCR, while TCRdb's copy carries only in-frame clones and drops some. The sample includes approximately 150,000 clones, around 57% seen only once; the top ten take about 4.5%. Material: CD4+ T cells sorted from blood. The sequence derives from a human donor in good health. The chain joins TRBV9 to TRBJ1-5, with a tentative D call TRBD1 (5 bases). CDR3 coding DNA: TGTGCCAGCACCACGGGACCAAGCGGGGATCAGCCCCAGCATTTT. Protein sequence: CASTTGPSGDQPQHF.